The TCR beta chain under discussion was sequenced for a study of PD-1 blockade in classical Hodgkin lymphoma. Study details: Patients were infused with nivolumab 3 mg/kg every 2 weeks. Study conclusions and caveats: Those achieving complete response showed baseline diversity like newly diagnosed patients. Factors driving the repertoire differences, possibly disease activity or prior therapy, remain undefined.

Assay used: immunoSEQ multiplex PCR; TCRdb lists only in-frame clones, some missing. The table shows roughly 40,000 clones, with around 87% occurring only once. Brentuximab vedotin exposure varied, and every patient relapsed after autologous stem cell transplantation. Best overall response was complete response, partial response or progressive disease in these relapsed/refractory classical Hodgkin lymphoma patients. As for this clone: The antigen remains undetermined.

In germline, CDR1 is SQVTM, CDR2 ANQGSEA. The CDR3 is made up of 14 amino acids. Trimming cost V 5 bases and J 5 bases, with 15 bases left between them. The source was peripheral blood mononuclear cells (PBMCs), collected at baseline. The chain uses TRBV29-1 and TRBJ2-2; D is possibly TRBD1 (6 bases). This TCR came from a human donor with classical Hodgkin lymphoma. The CDR3, as DNA: TGCAGCGTTTCCGGCAGGGGCGGAACCGGGGAGCTGTTTTTT. Its translation: CSVSGRGGTGELFF.